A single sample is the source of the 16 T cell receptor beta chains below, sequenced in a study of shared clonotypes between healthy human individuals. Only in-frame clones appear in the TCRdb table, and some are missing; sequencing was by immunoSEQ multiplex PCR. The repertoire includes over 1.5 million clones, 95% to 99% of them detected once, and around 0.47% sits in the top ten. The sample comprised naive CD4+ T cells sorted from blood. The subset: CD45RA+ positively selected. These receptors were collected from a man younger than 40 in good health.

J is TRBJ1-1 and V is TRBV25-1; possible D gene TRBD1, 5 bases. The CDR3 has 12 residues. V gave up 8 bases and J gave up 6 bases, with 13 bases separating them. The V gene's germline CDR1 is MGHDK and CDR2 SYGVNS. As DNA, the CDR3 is TGTGCCAGCGCAAGGGGTTCCGCTGAAGCTTTCTTT. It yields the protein CASARGSAEAFF.

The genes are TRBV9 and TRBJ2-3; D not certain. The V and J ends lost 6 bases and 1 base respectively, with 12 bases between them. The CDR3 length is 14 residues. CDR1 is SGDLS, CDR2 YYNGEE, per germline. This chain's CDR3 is CASTRSPGTDTQYF. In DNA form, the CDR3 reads TGTGCCAGCACTAGGAGTCCGGGCACAGATACGCAGTATTTT.

The CDR3 nucleotides are TGTGCCAGCAGCTTACCTATAGCTGGTGAGCAGTTCTTC. Its protein product is CASSLPIAGEQFF. The chain is built from TRBV5-4 and TRBJ2-1, with no clear D. The CDR3 has 13 residues. Germline V CDR1 and CDR2: SGHNT, YYREEE (reference sequence). Trimming shortened V by 2 bases and J by 9 bases, and 12 bases separated the two germline ends.

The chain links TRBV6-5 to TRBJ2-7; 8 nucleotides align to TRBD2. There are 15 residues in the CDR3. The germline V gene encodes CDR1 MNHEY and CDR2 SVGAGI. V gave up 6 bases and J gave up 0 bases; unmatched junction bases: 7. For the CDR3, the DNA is TGTGCCAGCAGACCTTCAGCGGGAGTCTCCTACGAGCAGTACTTC. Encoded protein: CASRPSAGVSYEQYF.

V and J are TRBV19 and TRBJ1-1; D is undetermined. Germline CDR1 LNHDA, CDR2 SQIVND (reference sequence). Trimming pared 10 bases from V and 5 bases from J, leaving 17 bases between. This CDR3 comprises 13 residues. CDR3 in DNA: TGTGCCACCGAATTCCGAGGTGGGACTGAAGCTTTCTTT. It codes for CATEFRGGTEAFF.

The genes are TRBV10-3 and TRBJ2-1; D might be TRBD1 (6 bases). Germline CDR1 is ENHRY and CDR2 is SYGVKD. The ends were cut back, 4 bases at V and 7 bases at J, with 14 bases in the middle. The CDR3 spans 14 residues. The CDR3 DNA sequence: TGTGCCATCAGTGGGGCAGGGGTGGGTAATGAGCAGTTCTTC. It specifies CAISGAGVGNEQFF.

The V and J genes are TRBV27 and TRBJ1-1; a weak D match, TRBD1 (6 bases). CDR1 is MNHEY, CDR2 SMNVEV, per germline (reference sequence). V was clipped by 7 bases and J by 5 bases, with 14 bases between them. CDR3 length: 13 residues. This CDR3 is CASKFQGWTEAFF. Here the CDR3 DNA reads TGTGCCAGCAAATTTCAGGGGTGGACTGAAGCTTTCTTT.

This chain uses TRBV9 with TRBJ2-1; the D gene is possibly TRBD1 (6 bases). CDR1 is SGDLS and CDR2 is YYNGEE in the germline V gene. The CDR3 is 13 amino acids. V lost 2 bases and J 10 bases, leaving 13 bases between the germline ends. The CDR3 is CASSVRDRTEQFF. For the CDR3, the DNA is TGTGCCAGCAGCGTTAGAGACAGGACGGAGCAGTTCTTC.

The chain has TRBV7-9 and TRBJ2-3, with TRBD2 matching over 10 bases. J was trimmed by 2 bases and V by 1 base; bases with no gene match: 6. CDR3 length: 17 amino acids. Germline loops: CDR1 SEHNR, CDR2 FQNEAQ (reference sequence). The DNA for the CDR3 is TGTGCCAGCAGCTTAGGGGGACTAGCGTCGACCACAGATACGCAGTATTTT. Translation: CASSLGGLASTTDTQYF.

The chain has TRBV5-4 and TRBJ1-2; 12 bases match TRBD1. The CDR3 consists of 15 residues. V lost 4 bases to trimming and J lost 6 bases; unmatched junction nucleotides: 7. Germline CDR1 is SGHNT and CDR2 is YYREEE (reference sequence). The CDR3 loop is CASSHPGQGADGYTF. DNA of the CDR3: TGTGCCAGCAGCCACCCGGGACAGGGGGCTGATGGCTACACCTTC.

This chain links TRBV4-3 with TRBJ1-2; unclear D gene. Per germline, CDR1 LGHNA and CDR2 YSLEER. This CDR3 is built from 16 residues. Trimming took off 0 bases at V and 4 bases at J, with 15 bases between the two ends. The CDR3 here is CASSQELATYTYGYTF. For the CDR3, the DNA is TGCGCCAGCAGCCAAGAGTTGGCCACGTACACCTATGGCTACACCTTC.

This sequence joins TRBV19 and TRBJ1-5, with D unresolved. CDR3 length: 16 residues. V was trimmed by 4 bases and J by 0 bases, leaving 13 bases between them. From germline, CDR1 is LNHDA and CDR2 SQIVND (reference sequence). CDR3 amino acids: CASSTFDLYSNQPQHF. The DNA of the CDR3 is TGTGCCAGTAGTACCTTTGACCTATATAGCAATCAGCCCCAGCATTTT.

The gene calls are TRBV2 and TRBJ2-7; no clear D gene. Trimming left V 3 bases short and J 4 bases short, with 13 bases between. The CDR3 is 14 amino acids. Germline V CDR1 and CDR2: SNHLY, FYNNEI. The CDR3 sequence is CASSDVQIEYEQYF. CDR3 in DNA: TGTGCCAGCAGTGATGTCCAAATAGAGTACGAGCAGTACTTC.

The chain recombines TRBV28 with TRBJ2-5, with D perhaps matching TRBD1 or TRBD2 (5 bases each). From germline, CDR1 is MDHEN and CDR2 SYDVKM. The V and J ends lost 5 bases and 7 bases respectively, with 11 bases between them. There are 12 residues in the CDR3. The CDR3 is CASSKGPRTQYF. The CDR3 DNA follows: TGTGCCAGCAGTAAGGGACCGAGGACCCAGTACTTC.

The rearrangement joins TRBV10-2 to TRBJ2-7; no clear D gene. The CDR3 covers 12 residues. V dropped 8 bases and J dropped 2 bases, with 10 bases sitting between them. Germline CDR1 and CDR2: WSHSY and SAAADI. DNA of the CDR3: TGCGCCAGCCGGACCGGAACCTACGAGCAGTACTTC. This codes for CASRTGTYEQYF.

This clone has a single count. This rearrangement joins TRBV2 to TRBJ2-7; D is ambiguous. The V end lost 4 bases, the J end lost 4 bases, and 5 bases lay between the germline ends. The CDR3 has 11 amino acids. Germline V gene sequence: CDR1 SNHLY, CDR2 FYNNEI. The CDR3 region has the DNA TGTGCCAGCAGTGTCGAGTACGAGCAGTACTTC. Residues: CASSVEYEQYF. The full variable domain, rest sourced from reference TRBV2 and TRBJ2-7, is EPEVTQTPSHQVTQMGQEVILRCVPISNHLYFYWYRQILGQKVEFLVSFYNNEISEKSEIFDDQFSVERPDGSNFTLKIRSTKLEDSAMYFCASSVEYEQYFGPGTRLTVT.